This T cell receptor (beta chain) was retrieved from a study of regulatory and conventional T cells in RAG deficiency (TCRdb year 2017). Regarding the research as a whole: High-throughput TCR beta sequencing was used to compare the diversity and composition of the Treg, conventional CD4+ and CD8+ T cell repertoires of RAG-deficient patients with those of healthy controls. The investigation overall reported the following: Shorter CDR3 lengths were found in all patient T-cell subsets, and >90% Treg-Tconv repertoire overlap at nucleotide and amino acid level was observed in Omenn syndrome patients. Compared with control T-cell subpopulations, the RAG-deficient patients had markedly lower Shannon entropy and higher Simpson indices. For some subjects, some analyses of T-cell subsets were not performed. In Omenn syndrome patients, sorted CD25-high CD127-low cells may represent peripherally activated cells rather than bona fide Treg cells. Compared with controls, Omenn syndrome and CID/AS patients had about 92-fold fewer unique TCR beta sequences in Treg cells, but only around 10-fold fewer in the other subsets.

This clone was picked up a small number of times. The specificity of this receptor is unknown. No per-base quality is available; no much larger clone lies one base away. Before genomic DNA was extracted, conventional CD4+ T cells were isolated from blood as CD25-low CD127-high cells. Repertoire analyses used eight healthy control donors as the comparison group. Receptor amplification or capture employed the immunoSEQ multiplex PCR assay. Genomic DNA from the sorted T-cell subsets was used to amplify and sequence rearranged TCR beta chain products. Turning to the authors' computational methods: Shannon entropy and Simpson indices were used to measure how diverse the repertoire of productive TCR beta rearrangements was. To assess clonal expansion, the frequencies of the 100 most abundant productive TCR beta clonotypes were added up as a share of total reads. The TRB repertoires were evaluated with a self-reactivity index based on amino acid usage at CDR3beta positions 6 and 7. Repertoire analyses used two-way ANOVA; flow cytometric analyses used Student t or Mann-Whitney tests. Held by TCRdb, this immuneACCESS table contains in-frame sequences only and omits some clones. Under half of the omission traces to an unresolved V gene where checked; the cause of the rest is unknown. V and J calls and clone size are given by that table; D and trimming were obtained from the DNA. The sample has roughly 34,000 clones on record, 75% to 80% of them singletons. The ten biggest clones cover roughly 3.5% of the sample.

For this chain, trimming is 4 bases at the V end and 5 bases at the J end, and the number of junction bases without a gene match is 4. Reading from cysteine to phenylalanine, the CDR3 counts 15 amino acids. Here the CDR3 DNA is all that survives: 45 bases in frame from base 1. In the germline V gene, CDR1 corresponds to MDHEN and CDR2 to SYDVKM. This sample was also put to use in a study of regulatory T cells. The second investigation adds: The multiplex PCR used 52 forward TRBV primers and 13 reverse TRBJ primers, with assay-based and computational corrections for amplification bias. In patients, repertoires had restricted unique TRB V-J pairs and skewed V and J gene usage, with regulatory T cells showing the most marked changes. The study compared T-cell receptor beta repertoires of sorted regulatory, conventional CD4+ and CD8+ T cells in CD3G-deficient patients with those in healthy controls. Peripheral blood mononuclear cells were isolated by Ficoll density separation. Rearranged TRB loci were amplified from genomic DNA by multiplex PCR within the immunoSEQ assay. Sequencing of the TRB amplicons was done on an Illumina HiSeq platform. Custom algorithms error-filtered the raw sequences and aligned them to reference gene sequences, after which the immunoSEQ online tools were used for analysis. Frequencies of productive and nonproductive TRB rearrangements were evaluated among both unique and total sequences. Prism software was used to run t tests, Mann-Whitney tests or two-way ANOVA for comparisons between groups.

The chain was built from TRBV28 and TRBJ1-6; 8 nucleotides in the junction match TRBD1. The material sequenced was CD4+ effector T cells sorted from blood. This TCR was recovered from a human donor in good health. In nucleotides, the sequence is TGTGCCAGCAGTTACGGACAGGGCCATAATTCACCCCTCCACTTT. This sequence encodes CASSYGQGHNSPLHF.